Each of the 14 T cell receptor beta chains below was sequenced from the same sample in a study of cytomegalovirus exposure and HLA in healthy donors. 60 Vbeta and 13 Jbeta primers were used in PCR. The data were produced by immunoSEQ multiplex PCR, yet TCRdb's version contains in-frame clones alone and is incomplete. Of approximately 140,000 clones in the sample, around 79% were seen once. Sequencing was performed on PBMCs. The receptors shown here come from a female donor in good health and CMV-seronegative.

This clone was observed a handful of times. The genes are TRBV29-1 and TRBJ2-6, with D unclear. Germline V gene lookup returns CDR1 SQVTM and CDR2 ANQGSEA. The CDR3 has 15 residues. V shed 6 bases and J shed 2 bases, with 14 bases lying between them. In DNA, the CDR3 is TGCAGCGTACGCTTTGTGGGCCCTGGGGCCAACGTCCTGACTTTC. The encoded protein is CSVRFVGPGANVLTF. The whole variable domain, remainder taken from reference TRBV29-1 and TRBJ2-6, is SAVISQKPSRDICQRGTSLTIQCQVDSQVTMMFWYRQQPGQSLTLIATANQGSEATYESGFVIDKFPISRPNLTFSTLTVSNMSPEDSSIYLCSVRFVGPGANVLTFGAGSRLTVL.

The chain employs TRBV15 and TRBJ2-7; D may be TRBD2 (6 bases). Germline CDR1 reads LNHNV; CDR2 reads YYDKDF (reference sequence). The V and J ends lost 2 bases and 5 bases respectively, with 16 bases between them. The CDR3 length is 15 residues. The CDR3: CATSRSYGGGNEQYF. The CDR3, as DNA: TGTGCCACCAGCAGATCCTACGGTGGGGGGAACGAGCAGTACTTC.

The chain carries TRBV7-3 and TRBJ1-2; D might be TRBD1 (6 bases). The CDR3 has 14 residues. V lost 5 bases, J lost 5 bases, and 15 bases lay in between. The V gene's germline CDR1 is SGHTA and CDR2 FQGTGA. The DNA of the CDR3 is TGTGCCAGCAGCGTAAATGGGGGCGGGTATGGCTACACCTTC. Translating gives CASSVNGGGYGYTF.

The gene calls are TRBV29-1 and TRBJ2-7; 12 bases line up with TRBD1. V shed 6 bases, J shed 1 base, and the junction held 13 bases outside the gene matches. CDR1 SQVTM and CDR2 ANQGSEA come from the germline V gene. The CDR3 is 17 amino acids. The CDR3 protein is CSVSGQGASLGSYEQYF. The CDR3 DNA follows: TGCAGCGTCTCGGGACAGGGGGCGTCGTTAGGGTCCTACGAGCAGTACTTC.

The chain recombines TRBV7-9 with TRBJ2-5; TRBD1 matches 7 bases. The CDR3 sequence is 13 residues long. With V trimmed by 9 bases and J by 0 bases, 4 bases remained unmatched. Germline CDR1 reads SEHNR; CDR2 reads FQNEAQ (reference sequence). DNA of the CDR3: TGTGCCAGTGGGACAGAGTACCAAGAGACCCAGTACTTC. It specifies CASGTEYQETQYF.

J is TRBJ1-1 and V is TRBV7-2; D gene uncertain. This CDR3 has 15 residues. Germline CDR1 and CDR2: SGHTA and FQGNSA. Trimming cost V 1 base and J 5 bases, with 14 bases left between them. The CDR3 region has the DNA TGTGCCAGCAGCTTAGAGGCGGGCGGGCAAACTGAAGCTTTCTTT. Translated, it gives CASSLEAGGQTEAFF.

This clone was seen once. The chain employs TRBV4-3 and TRBJ2-1; TRBD2 matches 12 bases. The CDR3 spans 18 residues. The V and J ends lost 2 bases and 8 bases, in that order; junction bases with no gene match: 13. Per germline, CDR1 LGHNA and CDR2 YSLEER. The CDR3 sequence is CASSQNPPTSGSLDEQFF. Written as DNA, the CDR3 is TGCGCCAGCAGCCAAAATCCCCCGACTAGCGGGAGCTTAGATGAGCAGTTCTTC.

This clone was picked up a small number of times. The genes are TRBV27 and TRBJ1-4, with D tentatively TRBD1 (5 bases). CDR1 MNHEY and CDR2 SMNVEV come from the germline V gene (reference sequence). V lost 7 bases and J 5 bases, leaving 11 bases between the germline ends. The CDR3 sequence is 13 residues long. CDR3 region: CASMAGPNEKLFF. In DNA, the CDR3 is TGTGCCAGCATGGCAGGGCCCAATGAAAAACTGTTTTTT.

The rearrangement links TRBV18 to TRBJ2-1; D is uncertain. CDR1 is KGHSH and CDR2 is LQKENI in the germline V gene. Trimming cost V 2 bases and J 4 bases, with 3 bases left between them. CDR3 size: 12 residues. The CDR3 bases are TGTGCCAGCTCACCAGAGTACAATGAGCAGTTCTTC. It codes for CASSPEYNEQFF.

The V and J genes are TRBV7-2 and TRBJ1-1, with D unclear. Trimming cost V 5 bases and J 5 bases, with 12 bases left between them. CDR3 length: 13 amino acids. CDR1 and CDR2 from the germline V gene are SGHTA and FQGNSA. CDR3 amino acids: CASSQTTGTEAFF. Written as DNA, the CDR3 is TGTGCCAGCAGCCAGACCACGGGTACTGAAGCTTTCTTT.

The V and J genes are TRBV29-1 and TRBJ1-4, with TRBD1 as a possible D gene (5 bases). Germline assignment: CDR1 SQVTM and CDR2 ANQGSEA. V lost 4 bases and J 4 bases, leaving 7 bases between the germline ends. The CDR3 covers 12 residues. The CDR3 DNA follows: TGCAGCGTTGGGCAGGGTAATGAAAAACTGTTTTTT. It encodes CSVGQGNEKLFF.

The J gene is TRBJ1-1, the V gene TRBV5-1, with 9 bases identical to TRBD1. Germline V CDR1 and CDR2: SGHRS, YFSETQ. This CDR3 contains 14 residues. V was pared by 4 bases and J by 3 bases, with 4 bases of the junction left unmatched. The DNA of the CDR3 is TGCGCCAGCAGCAGGACAGGGGAAGACACTGAAGCTTTCTTT. It yields the protein CASSRTGEDTEAFF.

The gene calls are TRBV7-6 and TRBJ2-1; the match to TRBD2 covers 11 bases. The CDR3 is 15 residues long. With V trimmed by 3 bases and J by 4 bases, 2 bases remained unmatched. In germline, CDR1 is SGHVS, CDR2 FNYEAQ. The CDR3 DNA reads as TGTGCCAGCAGCTTTAGCGGGGGGGTTTACAATGAGCAGTTCTTC. The encoded protein is CASSFSGGVYNEQFF.

The V gene is TRBV29-1, the J gene TRBJ1-5; no clear D. The CDR3 is made up of 13 amino acids. Trimming took off 4 bases at V and 9 bases at J, with 16 bases between the two ends. CDR1 SQVTM and CDR2 ANQGSEA come from the germline V gene. CDR3 protein: CSVGKEPGAPQHF. CDR3 in DNA: TGCAGCGTTGGTAAGGAACCAGGTGCGCCCCAGCATTTT.